The entry that follows covers one T cell receptor beta chain sequence. The data are from a study of T cell changes during pregnancy in multiple sclerosis. This CDR3 has 14 amino acids. Germline CDR1 SGHAT, CDR2 FQNNGV. V lost 5 bases to trimming and J lost 6 bases; unmatched junction nucleotides: 9. Sequencing was performed with immunoSEQ multiplex PCR; in TCRdb, only in-frame clones are kept and a portion is missing. The sample carries more than 100,000 clones, roughly 93% recorded once. This TCR derives from a female donor with multiple sclerosis, enrolled in a pregnancy study. The material was peripheral blood, obtained after pregnancy. V and J are TRBV11-2 and TRBJ1-2, with TRBD1 matching over 7 bases. CDR3: CASSPREGGNGYTF. In DNA form, the CDR3 reads TGTGCCAGCAGCCCTCGGGAAGGGGGCAATGGCTACACCTTC.